A single TCR beta chain is shown here with its context. The specificity of this receptor is unknown. No base quality information exists; no much larger clone differs at one position. Collaborating institutions collected whole blood in K2EDTA tubes following their own protocols. Collaborator samples were shipped for TCRbeta analysis as frozen whole blood, isolated PBMCs, or DNA extracted from either sample type. The immunoSEQ Assay, a bias-controlled multiplex PCR, was used to amplify TCRbeta CDR3 regions from genomic DNA. On the study's bioinformatics: The number of nucleated cells in each sample was estimated by amplification of reference gene primers within the assay. To quantify the absolute abundance of each unique TCRbeta CDR3 rearrangement, sequence reads were collapsed and filtered. For each sample, productive Simpson clonality was calculated as the square root of Simpson's diversity index across productive rearrangements. Held by TCRdb, this immuneACCESS table contains in-frame sequences only and omits some clones. Under half of the omission traces to an unresolved V gene where checked; the cause of the rest is unknown. V and J calls plus clone size are reproduced from that table; the DNA served to infer D and trimming. The sample includes 95,000 to 110,000 clones, with approximately 90% observed a single time. In total, the top ten clones hold around 1.3% of the sample.

Trimming costs V 8 bases and J 0 bases, and their ends lie 11 bases apart. CDR1 and CDR2 (WSHSY, SAAADI) derive from the germline V gene. The CDR3, cysteine through phenylalanine, is 13 amino acids long. Of all the DNA, just the CDR3 is kept, 39 bases in frame from base 1. This entry belongs to a study of blood T cell repertoires in COVID-19 (dated by TCRdb to about 2020). With regard to the full study: Collaborator samples came from the United States, Italy and Spain and covered acute and convalescent phases of COVID-19. The prospective study material was composed of cDNA or gDNA derived from T cells, B-cell-depleted T cells, or PBMCs. The dataset comprised deeply sampled blood TCRbeta repertoires from subjects exposed to, actively infected with, or recovered from COVID-19. The repertoires were released in a freely available public database meant as a resource for research on the immune response to SARS-CoV-2. Samples came from the ongoing ImmuneRACE study (first 160 participants) plus 1,254 subjects from 6 global collaborators. The sample metadata nearly always contained a de-identified subject ID, COVID-19 status, age in years and sex. Where HLA class I and class II types were available, the types were taken from metadata supplied by the sample provider, not from assay-based typing. General study outcomes and caveats: Clinical and demographic metadata were provided uncurated, with the amount varying by source and participant.

The chain joins TRBV10-2 to TRBJ2-7; TRBD1 is a possible D gene, resting on 6 matching bases. The TCR was taken from a woman in her 30s with acute or convalescent COVID-19. Sequencing used peripheral blood. The CDR3 in this case is CASRWDISYEQYF. In nucleotide form, the sequence is TGCGCCAGCCGGTGGGACATCTCCTACGAGCAGTACTTC.